The next 22 T cell receptor beta chains were all read from a single sample in a study of metastatic and nonmetastatic thyroid tumors. Prior to thyroid surgery, none of the patients had received any treatment. TCRdb reprocessed the PCR reads using MiXCR. Of approximately 12,000 clones listed, about 21% were seen once; the top ten hold approximately 14%. Sequenced material: adjacent normal tissue. The origin of the receptors is a female donor with papillary thyroid cancer or a benign thyroid nodule (not recorded which). Some clones in this sample may be carry-over from other donors' samples.

This sequence joins TRBV7-2 and TRBJ2-5; D might be TRBD2 (6 bases). The length of the CDR3 is 16 residues. V was pared by 1 base and J by 14 bases, with 26 bases between. Germline V gene data show CDR1 as SGHTA and CDR2 as FQGNSA. The CDR3 bases are TGTGCCAGCAGCTTAGTGGCGGGAACCACCCAAGAGACACATTACTTC. Translation gives CASSLVAGTTQETHYF.

This clone ranks as medium-sized (0.01 to 0.1%). The V gene is TRBV11-3, the J gene TRBJ1-3; D unresolved. Germline-derived CDR1 and CDR2 are SGHNT and YENEEA. This CDR3 comprises 13 residues. The germline V and J ends were trimmed by 2 bases and 0 bases, with 2 bases remaining between them. The CDR3 coding sequence is TGTGCCAGCAGCTTAAACTCTGGAAACACCATATATTTT. Amino acids: CASSLNSGNTIYF.

This clone was observed many times. This chain links TRBV29-1 with TRBJ1-1, with D tentatively TRBD1 (5 bases). V lost 5 bases, J lost 1 base, and 17 bases lay in between. The CDR3 is made up of 15 amino acids. Germline V gives CDR1 SQVTM, CDR2 ANQGSEA. The CDR3 spells CSVSFGAAGNTEAFF. CDR3 in DNA: TGCAGCGTTTCCTTCGGGGCAGCTGGGAACACTGAAGCTTTCTTT.

This clone was counted a single time. The germline gene is not matched at one end of the junction; a read error may be the cause. This chain links TRBV4-2 with TRBJ2-5; 11 positions agree with TRBD2. CDR3 length: 17 amino acids. CDR1 is LGHNA, CDR2 YNFKEQ, per germline. CDR3 amino acids: CAISPYLTSGVAETQYF. The CDR3 DNA reads as TGTGCCATCAGCCCCTACTTGACTAGCGGGGTGGCTGAGACCCAGTACTTC.

The J gene is TRBJ2-3, the V gene TRBV9; D unresolved. V lost 0 bases and J lost 15, with 14 bases in between. Germline loops: CDR1 SGDLS, CDR2 YYNGEE. There are 12 residues in the CDR3. CDR3: CASSVASGVGYF. Here the CDR3 DNA reads TGTGCCAGCAGCGTAGCATCTGGAGTTGGATATTTT.

This clone was counted a few times. The chain couples TRBV6-1 to TRBJ2-1; 13 bases line up with TRBD2. The V gene's germline CDR1 is MNHNS and CDR2 SASEGT. The junction had 4 bases not matched to a gene; V was cut back by 5 bases and J by 6 bases. This CDR3 has 15 amino acids. The CDR3 DNA follows: TGTGCCAGCAGTCCCAGGACTAGCGGGAGCAATGAGCAGTTCTTC. Translation: CASSPRTSGSNEQFF.

This clone was detected only a few times. A junction end diverges from the germline sequence, so it may reflect a read error. The chain recombines TRBV12-3 or TRBV12-4 with TRBJ2-1, with D maybe TRBD1 (5 bases). The CDR3 sequence is 17 residues long. This chain's CDR3 is CASSLVASGSSRYEQFF. As DNA, the CDR3 is TGCGCCAGCAGTTTAGTGGCGTCAGGGTCCTCCCGGTATGAGCAGTTCTTC.

This clone was counted only a few times. The V gene is TRBV2, the J gene TRBJ2-7, with D perhaps matching TRBD1 or TRBD2 (6 bases each). V dropped 3 bases and J dropped 2 bases, with 8 bases sitting between them. This CDR3 has 13 residues. In germline, CDR1 is SNHLY, CDR2 FYNNEI. The CDR3 DNA reads TGTGCCAGCAGTGAGCGGGACACCTACGAGCAGTACTTC. It translates to CASSERDTYEQYF.

Judged by abundance, this clone is medium-sized. This rearrangement joins TRBV10-1 to TRBJ2-2; D uncertain. V was shortened by 2 bases and J by 0 bases, with 4 bases between the two germline ends. The CDR3 runs 14 residues. Germline V gene lookup returns CDR1 WNHNN and CDR2 SYGVQD (reference sequence). The DNA for the CDR3 is TGCGCCAGCAGTGAGAGGCCGAACACCGGGGAGCTGTTTTTT. Encoded protein: CASSERPNTGELFF.

This clone counts as medium-sized. This rearrangement joins TRBV27 to TRBJ1-2, with 7 bases matching TRBD1. Germline V gives CDR1 MNHEY, CDR2 SMNVEV (reference sequence). This CDR3 is 17 amino acids long. V lost 6 bases, J lost 6 bases, and 19 bases stayed unmatched. The CDR3 spells CASRAGSRHGGGNGYTF. The CDR3 coding sequence is TGTGCCAGCAGGGCGGGCTCTCGACACGGAGGGGGCAATGGCTACACCTTC.

CDR3 bases: TGTGCCAGCAGTTTAGGTGGGACTCTCAGGAATGAGCAGTTCTTC. Protein: CASSLGGTLRNEQFF. The genes are TRBV12-3 or TRBV12-4 and TRBJ2-1, with D perhaps matching TRBD2 (6 bases). With 1 base removed from V and 7 bases from J, the gap between germline ends came to 14 bases. The CDR3 consists of 15 residues.

Concerning this clone: The junction does not match germline at one end; this may be a read error. The V and J genes are TRBV5-1 and TRBJ1-2, with D uncertain. This CDR3 comprises 15 residues. Looked up from germline, CDR1 is SGHRS and CDR2 is YFSETQ. CDR3: CDSSLAARRNYGYTF. The DNA for the CDR3 is TGCGACAGCAGCTTGGCTGCACGGAGGAACTATGGCTACACCTTC.

This clone was seen ten or more times. A much larger clone lies a single base off, so this may be a read error. The rearrangement links TRBV18 to TRBJ2-6, with no clear D. CDR1 and CDR2 (germline): KGHSH, LQKENI. The V gene lost 4 bases and the J gene lost 0 bases, with 1 base spanning the gap. CDR3 length: 13 amino acids. The CDR3 protein is CASSLSGANVLTF. CDR3 in DNA: TGTGCCAGCTCACTCTCTGGGGCCAACGTCCTGACTTTC.

This clone was seen only a few times. This chain joins TRBV6-1 and TRBJ2-1; 8 bases agree with TRBD2. CDR1 is MNHNS and CDR2 is SASEGT in the germline V gene. Unmatched junction bases numbered 7, after V lost 6 bases and J lost 12 bases. The CDR3 covers 12 residues. Here the CDR3 DNA reads TGTGCCAGCAGGACCGGACTAGCAGGGCAGTTCTTC. Encoded protein: CASRTGLAGQFF.

This clone is labeled medium-sized (0.01 to 0.1%). The genes are TRBV2 and TRBJ1-2; 11 positions agree with TRBD1. CDR1 and CDR2 (germline): SNHLY, FYNNEI. This CDR3 spans 15 amino acids. The V and J ends lost 7 bases and 4 bases, in that order; junction bases with no gene match: 8. The CDR3 DNA is TGTGCCAGCACCGAGGTCGGGACAGGGGGCTATGGCTACACCTTC. This gives the protein CASTEVGTGGYGYTF.

The chain links TRBV20-1 to TRBJ2-5; 10 bases map to TRBD2. V lost 5 bases, J lost 6 bases, and 6 bases stayed unmatched. The CDR3 extends over 13 amino acids. Looked up from germline, CDR1 is DFQATT and CDR2 is SNEGSKA (reference sequence). The CDR3 reads CSAVSGGLKTQYF. CDR3 DNA: TGCAGTGCTGTTAGCGGGGGGTTGAAGACCCAGTACTTC.

This chain links TRBV2 with TRBJ2-7; no clear D gene. Germline V lookup: CDR1 SNHLY, CDR2 FYNNEI. Trimming pared 2 bases from V and 4 bases from J, leaving 6 bases between. The CDR3 has 12 residues. The CDR3 loop reads CASSERQYEQYF. CDR3 DNA: TGTGCCAGCAGTGAACGACAATACGAGCAGTACTTC.

This clone was observed at least ten times. This chain connects TRBV5-5 to TRBJ2-7; the match to TRBD1 covers 9 bases. Per germline, CDR1 SGHKS and CDR2 YYEKEE (reference sequence). The CDR3 sequence is 14 residues long. V was clipped by 4 bases and J by 4 bases; unmatched bases: 6. The CDR3 DNA is TGTGCCAGCAGCATGGACAGGGGTCTGTACGAGCAGTACTTC. It is translated as CASSMDRGLYEQYF.

This clone was seen ten or more times. The gene calls are TRBV24-1 and TRBJ2-2; D may correspond to TRBD1 or TRBD2 (5 bases each). CDR3 length equals 17 residues. The germline CDR1 and CDR2 sequences are KGHDR and SFDVKD. V lost 3 bases and J lost 3, with 16 bases in between. CDR3: CATSDGGDSPYTGELFF. The CDR3 DNA is TGTGCCACCAGTGATGGAGGTGACAGCCCTTACACCGGGGAGCTGTTTTTT.

In the case of this clone: The same CDR3 arises from other DNA sequences in this sample as well. V is TRBV6-1 and J is TRBJ1-4; 8 bases are a match to TRBD1. Germline CDR1 reads MNHNS; CDR2 reads SASEGT. Germline trimming cut 6 bases from V and 7 bases from J; bases unmatched to any gene: 10. The CDR3 has 15 amino acids. Here the CDR3 reads CASRPGTGGSEKLFF. The CDR3 DNA is TGTGCCAGCAGGCCCGGTACAGGGGGTAGTGAAAAACTGTTTTTT.

The genes are TRBV11-2 and TRBJ2-4, with D possibly matching TRBD1 (7 bases). The germline V gene encodes CDR1 SGHAT and CDR2 FQNNGV. The CDR3 is made up of 19 amino acids. V gave up 5 bases and J gave up 0 bases, with 23 bases separating them. CDR3: CASSRGLGGTDLAKNIQYF. In nucleotides, the CDR3 is TGTGCCAGCAGCCGGGGTTTGGGCGGGACAGACCTAGCCAAAAACATTCAGTACTTC.

This clone was observed many times. The rearrangement uses TRBV11-3 and TRBJ2-3, with 9 nucleotides matching TRBD2. CDR1 SGHNT and CDR2 YENEEA come from the germline V gene. V shed 5 bases, J shed 5 bases, and the junction held 8 bases outside the gene matches. The CDR3 is 15 amino acids. For the CDR3, the DNA is TGTGCCAGCAGCCCGGGAATAGCGGGGGAAGATACGCAGTATTTT. It specifies CASSPGIAGEDTQYF. Full variable domain (missing parts from reference TRBV11-3 and TRBJ2-3): EAGVVQSPRYKIIEKKQPVAFWCNPISGHNTLYWYLQNLGQGPELLIRYENEEAVDDSQLPKDRFSAERLKGVDSTLKIQPAELGDSAVYLCASSPGIAGEDTQYFGPGTRLTVL.